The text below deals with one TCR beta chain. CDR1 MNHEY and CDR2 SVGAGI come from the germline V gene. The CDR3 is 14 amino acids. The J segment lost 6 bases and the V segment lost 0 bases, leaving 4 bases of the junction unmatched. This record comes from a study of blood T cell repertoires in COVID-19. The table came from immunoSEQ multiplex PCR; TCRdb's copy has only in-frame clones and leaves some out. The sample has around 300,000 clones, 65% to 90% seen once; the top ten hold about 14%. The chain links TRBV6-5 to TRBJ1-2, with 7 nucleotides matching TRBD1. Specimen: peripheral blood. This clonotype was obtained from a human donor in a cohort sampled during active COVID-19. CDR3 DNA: TGTGCCAGCAGTTACTCGAGGCAGGGGGATGGCTACACCTTC. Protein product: CASSYSRQGDGYTF.